This T cell receptor beta chain was found in a study of T cell responses to AZD1222 COVID-19 vaccine. A word on this clone: Its matching antigen is unknown.

The study, taken as a whole, reports: Repertoires were collected only later (after the peak T cell response had occurred). Vaccine-related CD4 TCRs covered spike, predominating at 160-218 and 743-854.

V gave up 0 bases and J gave up 3 bases, with 8 bases separating them. CDR3 size: 13 residues. In germline, CDR1 is GTSNPN, CDR2 SVGIG (reference sequence). Profiled with immunoSEQ multiplex PCR; TCRdb holds only in-frame clones, not every one. Of some 120,000 clones listed, 90% to 95% were seen once; the top ten hold more than 2.5%. The sequence was collected from an adult in good health. The chain couples TRBV30 to TRBJ1-2; D is unresolved. The sequencing used peripheral blood, collected on day 0 of AZD1222 vaccination. The CDR3 loop reads CAWSVRSHYGYTF. CDR3 coding DNA: TGTGCCTGGAGTGTTAGGTCACACTATGGCTACACCTTC.